A single sample is the source of the 20 T cell receptor beta chains below, sequenced in a study of PD-L1 blockade in urothelial cancer. Only in-frame clones appear in the TCRdb table, and some are missing; sequencing was by immunoSEQ multiplex PCR. The sample lists roughly 30,000 clones, around 86% occurring once. The source material was PBMCs, sampled around atezolizumab (anti-PD-L1) treatment. The receptor set was obtained from a man aged 50-59 years with urothelial cancer.

J is TRBJ1-2 and V is TRBV7-8; TRBD1 matches 8 bases. The CDR3 loop spans 15 amino acids. The germline gives CDR1 SGHVS, CDR2 FQNEAQ. Trimming cost V 4 bases and J 6 bases; bases outside gene matches: 10. The CDR3 nucleotides read TGTGCCAGCAGCTCCCCCCGGACAGGGTGGGATGGCTACACCTTC. Translated, it gives CASSSPRTGWDGYTF.

This sequence joins TRBV25-1 and TRBJ2-5; D unclear. Trimming stripped 0 bases from V and 1 base from J, with 6 bases between. Per the germline V gene, CDR1 is MGHDK and CDR2 is SYGVNS. The CDR3 extends over 14 amino acids. This CDR3 is CASSEYEFQETQYF. In DNA, the CDR3 is TGTGCCAGCAGTGAATATGAGTTCCAAGAGACCCAGTACTTC.

This clone occurred once. This chain uses TRBV6-5 with TRBJ1-4; possible D gene TRBD1, 5 bases. V lost 4 bases and J lost 7, with 13 bases in between. This CDR3 spans 14 amino acids. Looked up from germline, CDR1 is MNHEY and CDR2 is SVGAGI. As DNA, the CDR3 is TGTGCCAGCAGTTGGGGGGTGGGAGGTGAAAAACTGTTTTTT. It yields the protein CASSWGVGGEKLFF.

The chain recombines TRBV7-3 with TRBJ2-2; 7 bases match TRBD2. V shed 1 base, J shed 5 bases, and the junction held 4 bases outside the gene matches. The CDR3 has 15 amino acids. Germline assignment: CDR1 SGHTA and CDR2 FQGTGA. The CDR3 bases are TGTGCCAGCAGCTTAAGCGGGACTATTACCGGGGAGCTGTTTTTT. Protein sequence: CASSLSGTITGELFF.

The chain couples TRBV5-4 to TRBJ2-7, with D possibly being TRBD2 (5 bases). Germline values: CDR1 SGHNT, CDR2 YYREEE (reference sequence). The CDR3 contains 13 residues. V was clipped by 3 bases and J by 6 bases, with 13 bases between them. The CDR3 nucleotides read TGTGCCAGCAGCTCGCCAATGACTACCGAGCAGTACTTC. The encoded protein is CASSSPMTTEQYF.

The V and J genes are TRBV7-2 and TRBJ2-7; 7 bases line up with TRBD1. Germline CDR1 SGHTA, CDR2 FQGNSA. This CDR3 spans 12 amino acids. J was trimmed by 10 bases and V by 4 bases; bases with no gene match: 7. The DNA for the CDR3 is TGTGCCAGCAGCTCCCGGGACAGAGTACAGTACTTC. It codes for CASSSRDRVQYF.

The V gene is TRBV5-6, the J gene TRBJ2-2; 9 bases align to TRBD1. There are 18 residues in the CDR3. Germline values: CDR1 SGHDT, CDR2 YYEEEE. Trimming at V came to 0 bases and at J to 3 bases, leaving 9 bases not matched to a gene. The CDR3 sequence: CASSLAGGQGTDTGELFF. In DNA form, the CDR3 reads TGTGCCAGCAGCTTGGCGGGGGGACAGGGAACGGACACCGGGGAGCTGTTTTTT.

The chain has TRBV7-2 and TRBJ1-5, with unresolved D. The CDR3 covers 15 residues. V was pared by 4 bases and J by 0 bases, with 10 bases between. Germline CDR1 is SGHTA and CDR2 is FQGNSA. The CDR3 region has the DNA TGTGCCAGCAGCTCCCCGCGGGGTAGCAATCAGCCCCAGCATTTT. Translated: CASSSPRGSNQPQHF.

The chain has TRBV19 and TRBJ2-5; 11 bases align to TRBD1. The J segment lost 2 bases and the V segment lost 7 bases, leaving 6 bases of the junction unmatched. Germline CDR1 LNHDA, CDR2 SQIVND (reference sequence). The CDR3 has 15 amino acids. The CDR3: CASNAGQGAQETQYF. The CDR3 nucleotides read TGTGCCAGTAACGCCGGACAGGGGGCTCAAGAGACCCAGTACTTC.

V is TRBV20-1 and J is TRBJ1-1; D is unresolved. Per the germline V gene, CDR1 is DFQATT and CDR2 is SNEGSKA (reference sequence). With 1 base removed from V and 10 bases from J, the gap between germline ends came to 7 bases. The CDR3 totals 10 residues. CDR3 sequence reads: CSARGRGAFF. In DNA, the CDR3 is TGCAGTGCTAGAGGCCGGGGAGCTTTCTTT.

The J gene is TRBJ1-6, the V gene TRBV19; the match to TRBD1 covers 9 bases. CDR3 length equals 16 residues. The J segment lost 9 bases and the V segment lost 4 bases, leaving 10 bases of the junction unmatched. Germline V gene data show CDR1 as LNHDA and CDR2 as SQIVND (reference sequence). The CDR3 sequence is CASSTRTGDGISPLHF. CDR3 nucleotide sequence: TGTGCCAGTAGTACGAGGACAGGGGATGGTATTTCACCCCTCCACTTT.

The V call is TRBV5-4, the J call TRBJ2-1; D unresolved. The germline V and J ends were trimmed by 1 base and 1 base, with 9 bases remaining between them. Per germline, CDR1 SGHNT and CDR2 YYREEE (reference sequence). The CDR3 has 15 residues. This CDR3 reads CASSLRLVSYNEQFF. As DNA, the CDR3 is TGTGCCAGCAGCTTGCGGTTGGTTTCCTACAATGAGCAGTTCTTC.

The chain uses TRBV13 and TRBJ2-5; 8 positions match TRBD2. The CDR3 length is 15 residues. Germline trimming cut 6 bases from V and 4 bases from J; bases unmatched to any gene: 10. The germline gives CDR1 PRHDT, CDR2 FYEKMQ (reference sequence). Here the CDR3 reads CASSPPGGRGETQYF. CDR3 nucleotides: TGTGCCAGCAGTCCCCCGGGGGGGCGTGGAGAGACCCAGTACTTC. The entire variable domain, with the rest obtained from reference TRBV13 and TRBJ2-5, is as follows: AAGVIQSPRHLIKEKRETATLKCYPIPRHDTVYWYQQGPGQDPQFLISFYEKMQSDKGSIPDRFSAQQFSDYHSELNMSSLELGDSALYFCASSPPGGRGETQYFGPGTRLLVL.

The rearrangement uses TRBV7-9 and TRBJ2-7; tentative D call: TRBD1 (5 bases). The V gene's germline CDR1 is SEHNR and CDR2 FQNEAQ (reference sequence). The V and J ends lost 7 bases and 6 bases respectively, with 19 bases between them. This CDR3 has 14 residues. CDR3 DNA: TGTGCCAGCAACCCCCTAGACAGTCTGCGCGAGCAGTACTTC. As protein: CASNPLDSLREQYF. The full variable domain, completed using reference TRBV7-9 and TRBJ2-7, is DTGVSQNPRHKITKRGQNVTFRCDPISEHNRLYWYRQTLGQGPEFLTYFQNEAQLEKSRLLSDRFSAERPKGSFSTLEIQRTEQGDSAMYLCASNPLDSLREQYFGPGTRLTVT.

This sequence joins TRBV4-1 and TRBJ2-7; D is perhaps TRBD1 (5 bases). Germline-derived CDR1 and CDR2 are MGHRA and YSYEKL. Trimming removed 0 bases from V and 7 bases from J, with 13 bases in between. The CDR3 consists of 14 residues. CDR3 sequence: CASSQEAQGDEQYF. The DNA for the CDR3 is TGCGCCAGCAGCCAAGAAGCCCAGGGCGATGAGCAGTACTTC.

This chain joins TRBV9 and TRBJ2-2; a weak D match, TRBD1 (5 bases). V was pared by 0 bases and J by 7 bases, with 13 bases between. Looked up from germline, CDR1 is SGDLS and CDR2 is YYNGEE. The CDR3 consists of 15 residues. CDR3: CASSVALTAIGELFF. CDR3 nucleotide sequence: TGTGCCAGCAGCGTAGCTCTGACAGCCATCGGGGAGCTGTTTTTT.

The chain couples TRBV19 to TRBJ1-4; D remains ambiguous. Germline V gene data show CDR1 as LNHDA and CDR2 as SQIVND (reference sequence). Trimming left V 6 bases short and J 2 bases short, with 10 bases between. This CDR3 has 14 amino acids. The CDR3 protein is CASRTGSTNEKLFF. The CDR3 region has the DNA TGTGCCAGTAGAACGGGAAGCACTAATGAAAAACTGTTTTTT.

The chain uses TRBV7-9 and TRBJ2-1, with D perhaps matching TRBD1 (6 bases). V was pared by 5 bases and J by 1 base, with 21 bases between. The CDR3 contains 18 residues. CDR1 and CDR2 from the germline V gene are SEHNR and FQNEAQ (reference sequence). The CDR3 region has the DNA TGTGCCAGCAGCGAACAAATACAGGGCGTTAGTTCCTACAATGAGCAGTTCTTC. It codes for CASSEQIQGVSSYNEQFF.

The chain uses TRBV25-1 and TRBJ2-7; tentative D call: TRBD2 (6 bases). The V end was cut by 3 bases, the J end by 7 bases, with 19 bases between. Germline loops: CDR1 MGHDK, CDR2 SYGVNS. The CDR3 covers 15 residues. The chain's CDR3 is CASSDWGVTAGEQYF. CDR3 bases: TGTGCCAGCAGTGATTGGGGGGTCACCGCCGGGGAGCAGTACTTC.

The rearrangement uses TRBV7-2 and TRBJ2-4, with 9 bases identical to TRBD1. V lost 3 bases, J lost 2 bases, and 8 bases stayed unmatched. The CDR3 extends over 17 amino acids. Germline assignment: CDR1 SGHTA and CDR2 FQGNSA. The CDR3 region has the DNA TGTGCCAGCAGCTTGGAGAGACAGGGGGTTACCAAAAACATTCAGTACTTC. This gives the protein CASSLERQGVTKNIQYF.